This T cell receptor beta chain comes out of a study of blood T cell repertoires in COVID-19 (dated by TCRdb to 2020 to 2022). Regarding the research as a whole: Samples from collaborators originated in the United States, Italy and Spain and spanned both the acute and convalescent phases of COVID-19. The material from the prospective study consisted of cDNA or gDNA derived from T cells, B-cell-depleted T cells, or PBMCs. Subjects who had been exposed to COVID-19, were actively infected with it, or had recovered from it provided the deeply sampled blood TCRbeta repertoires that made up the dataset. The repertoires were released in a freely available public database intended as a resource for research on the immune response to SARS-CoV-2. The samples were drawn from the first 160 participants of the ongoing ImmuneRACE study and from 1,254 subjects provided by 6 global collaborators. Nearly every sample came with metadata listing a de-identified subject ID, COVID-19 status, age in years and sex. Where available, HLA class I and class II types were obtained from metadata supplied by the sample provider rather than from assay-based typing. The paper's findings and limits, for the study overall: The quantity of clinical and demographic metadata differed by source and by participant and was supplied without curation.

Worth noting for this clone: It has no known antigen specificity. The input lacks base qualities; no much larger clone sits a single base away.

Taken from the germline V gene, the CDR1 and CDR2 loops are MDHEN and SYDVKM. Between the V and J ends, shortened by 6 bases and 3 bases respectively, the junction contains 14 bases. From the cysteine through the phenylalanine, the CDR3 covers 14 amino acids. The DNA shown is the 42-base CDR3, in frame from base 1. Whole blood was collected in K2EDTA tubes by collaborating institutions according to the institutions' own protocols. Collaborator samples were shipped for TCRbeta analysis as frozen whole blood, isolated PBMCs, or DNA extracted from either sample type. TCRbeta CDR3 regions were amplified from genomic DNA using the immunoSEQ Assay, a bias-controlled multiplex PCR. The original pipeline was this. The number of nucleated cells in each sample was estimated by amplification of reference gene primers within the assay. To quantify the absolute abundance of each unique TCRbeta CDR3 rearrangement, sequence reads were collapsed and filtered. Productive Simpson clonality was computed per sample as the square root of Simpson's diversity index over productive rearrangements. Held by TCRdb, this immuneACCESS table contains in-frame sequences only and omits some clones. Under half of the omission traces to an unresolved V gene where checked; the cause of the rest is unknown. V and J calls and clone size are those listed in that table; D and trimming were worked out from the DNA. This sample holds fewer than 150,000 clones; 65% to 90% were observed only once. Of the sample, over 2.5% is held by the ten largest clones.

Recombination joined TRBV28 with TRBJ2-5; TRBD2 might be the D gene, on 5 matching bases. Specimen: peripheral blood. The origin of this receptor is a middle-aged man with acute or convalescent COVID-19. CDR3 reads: CASSLPRAEETQYF. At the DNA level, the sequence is TGTGCCAGCAGCCTACCGAGGGCAGAAGAGACCCAGTACTTC.